This T cell receptor (beta chain) derives from a study of identical twins. Overall study results and limits: Out-of-frame beta chain sequences displayed weaker excess sharing between twins.

The cDNA had a unique molecular identifier and a template-switch universal primer site. TCRdb reprocessed the 5' RACE reads via MiXCR and lists one record per CDR3 protein. Of roughly 1,500,000 distinct CDR3 sequences in the sample, more than 30% were seen once. V lost 5 bases, J lost 6 bases, and 7 bases lay in between. Germline V gene data show CDR1 as SQVTM and CDR2 as ANQGSEA. CDR3 length equals 11 residues. As to this clonotype: What it binds is not known.

This clonotype was obtained from a newborn girl in good health. The chain recombines TRBV29-1 with TRBJ2-2, with D maybe TRBD1 (5 bases). Sequenced input: cord blood. The DNA of the CDR3 is TGCAGCGTTCCAGGGCCCGGGGAGCTGTTTTTT. Protein product: CSVPGPGELFF.